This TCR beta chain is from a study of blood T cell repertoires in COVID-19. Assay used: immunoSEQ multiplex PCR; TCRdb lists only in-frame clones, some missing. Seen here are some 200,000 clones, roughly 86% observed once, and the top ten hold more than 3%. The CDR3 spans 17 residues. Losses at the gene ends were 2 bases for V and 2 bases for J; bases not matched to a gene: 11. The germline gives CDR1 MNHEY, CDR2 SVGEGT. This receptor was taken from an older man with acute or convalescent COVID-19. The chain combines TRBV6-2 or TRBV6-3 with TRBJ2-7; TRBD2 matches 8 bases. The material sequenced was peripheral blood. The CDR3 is CASSYALGGGPAYEQYF. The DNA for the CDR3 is TGTGCCAGCAGTTACGCCCTCGGGGGGGGCCCAGCCTACGAGCAGTACTTC.